These T cell receptor beta chains were read from a single sample in a study of radiation and T cells in renal cell carcinoma. Sequenced by immunoSEQ multiplex PCR; TCRdb stores in-frame clones only, minus some. Of 150,000 to 200,000 clones in the sample, about 88% were seen once. Sequencing used blood, obtained from a patient whose treatment included radiotherapy and nephrectomy. The receptors stem from a woman aged 45-59 years with renal cell carcinoma. Both conserved end residues are part of each CDR3. The D gene is left open where the match is weak. Rows give clone size only sometimes, using once, few, many, or a class for an expanded clone.

d_call: NA; j_call: TRBJ1-2; cdr3_length: 13; v_call: TRBV5-1; clone_size: many; cdr3_nt: TGCGCCAGCAGCTTGGATATGGGGTATGGCTACACCTTC; cdr3_aa: CASSLDMGYGYTF
d_call: NA; j_call: TRBJ2-7; cdr3_length: 13; v_call: TRBV9; clone_size: once; cdr3_nt: TGTGCCAGCAGCGCCACAGGCGCCTACGAGCAGTACTTC; cdr3_aa: CASSATGAYEQYF
d_call: NA; j_call: TRBJ1-2; cdr3_length: 13; v_call: TRBV19; clone_size: NA; cdr3_nt: TGTGCCAGTAGTATAGCTTCGGGATTCGGCTACACCTTC; cdr3_aa: CASSIASGFGYTF
d_call: TRBD2; j_call: TRBJ2-5; cdr3_length: 15; v_call: TRBV10-3; clone_size: NA; cdr3_nt: TGTGCCATCAGTTCAGGACTAGCGGGGGGGCAAACCCAGTACTTC; cdr3_aa: CAISSGLAGGQTQYF
d_call: TRBD1; j_call: TRBJ2-4; cdr3_length: 15; v_call: TRBV5-1; clone_size: once; cdr3_nt: TGCGCCAGCAGCTTGGGGGGACAGCTCTTAAACATTCAGTACTTC; cdr3_aa: CASSLGGQLLNIQYF
d_call: TRBD1; j_call: TRBJ2-5; cdr3_length: 16; v_call: TRBV5-1; clone_size: NA; cdr3_nt: TGCGCCAGCAGCTGGGGTAGCTGGGACAGACAAGAGACCCAGTACTTC; cdr3_aa: CASSWGSWDRQETQYF
d_call: NA; j_call: TRBJ1-5; cdr3_length: 14; v_call: TRBV7-4; clone_size: NA; cdr3_nt: TGTGCCAGCAGTCAACCGGACGGTTATCAGCCCCAGCATTTT; cdr3_aa: CASSQPDGYQPQHF
d_call: TRBD1; j_call: TRBJ1-1; cdr3_length: 13; v_call: TRBV6-5; clone_size: once; cdr3_nt: TGTGCCAGCAGTTCCCAGGGGGGCACTGAAGCTTTCTTT; cdr3_aa: CASSSQGGTEAFF
d_call: NA; j_call: TRBJ1-1; cdr3_length: 12; v_call: TRBV6-6; clone_size: NA; cdr3_nt: TGTGCCAGCAGGTCAATGAACACTGAAGCTTTCTTT; cdr3_aa: CASRSMNTEAFF
d_call: NA; j_call: TRBJ1-1; cdr3_length: 15; v_call: TRBV7-9; clone_size: NA; cdr3_nt: TGTGCCAGCAGCTTACTCAGAGGCCAATACACTGAAGCTTTCTTT; cdr3_aa: CASSLLRGQYTEAFF
d_call: NA; j_call: TRBJ1-2; cdr3_length: 15; v_call: TRBV19; clone_size: NA; cdr3_nt: TGTGCCAGTAGTAGCACCAGTCTAGCTAACTATGGCTACACCTTC; cdr3_aa: CASSSTSLANYGYTF
d_call: TRBD1; j_call: TRBJ1-5; cdr3_length: 15; v_call: TRBV4-1; clone_size: NA; cdr3_nt: TGCGCCAGCAGCCAACGGGACAGGGAGAATCAGCCCCAGCATTTT; cdr3_aa: CASSQRDRENQPQHF
d_call: NA; j_call: TRBJ1-2; cdr3_length: 15; v_call: TRBV10-3; clone_size: NA; cdr3_nt: TGTGCCATCAGTGATTTGTCCGCATCCACTTATGGCTACACCTTC; cdr3_aa: CAISDLSASTYGYTF
d_call: TRBD1; j_call: TRBJ1-1; cdr3_length: 14; v_call: TRBV19; clone_size: NA; cdr3_nt: TGTGCCAGTAGTACGACAGGGAGGAACACTGAAGCTTTCTTT; cdr3_aa: CASSTTGRNTEAFF
d_call: TRBD1; j_call: TRBJ1-6; cdr3_length: 16; v_call: TRBV6-5; clone_size: NA; cdr3_nt: TGTGCCAGCAGTTACTCAGGGCAGGGGGCTTTTTCACCCCTCCACTTT; cdr3_aa: CASSYSGQGAFSPLHF
d_call: NA; j_call: TRBJ2-1; cdr3_length: 15; v_call: TRBV2; clone_size: NA; cdr3_nt: TGTGCCAGCAGTGAGGGGACGGTCTCCTACAATGAGCAGTTCTTC; cdr3_aa: CASSEGTVSYNEQFF